The T cell receptor (beta chain) described here comes from a study of blood T cell repertoires in COVID-19. V was clipped by 3 bases and J by 3 bases, with 20 bases between them. Germline CDR1 LGHNA, CDR2 YSLEER. The CDR3 is 17 residues long. How the authors handled the data: Reference gene primer amplification gave nucleated cell count estimates. Assay: immunoSEQ multiplex PCR; the TCRdb copy retains only in-frame clones and omits some. V, J and clone size are those of that table, while D and trimming were read from the DNA. Altogether roughly 80,000 clones are present, 84% being singletons, with the ten largest covering roughly 3.5%.

This receptor was obtained from a man aged 50 or older with acute or convalescent COVID-19. Sequencing used peripheral blood. This chain links TRBV4-3 with TRBJ2-5; TRBD2 might be the D (6 bases). The CDR3 nucleotides read TGCGCCAGCAGCCAGGATTCGGGACTGAGGGCGGAAGAGACCCAGTACTTC. Amino acids: CASSQDSGLRAEETQYF.